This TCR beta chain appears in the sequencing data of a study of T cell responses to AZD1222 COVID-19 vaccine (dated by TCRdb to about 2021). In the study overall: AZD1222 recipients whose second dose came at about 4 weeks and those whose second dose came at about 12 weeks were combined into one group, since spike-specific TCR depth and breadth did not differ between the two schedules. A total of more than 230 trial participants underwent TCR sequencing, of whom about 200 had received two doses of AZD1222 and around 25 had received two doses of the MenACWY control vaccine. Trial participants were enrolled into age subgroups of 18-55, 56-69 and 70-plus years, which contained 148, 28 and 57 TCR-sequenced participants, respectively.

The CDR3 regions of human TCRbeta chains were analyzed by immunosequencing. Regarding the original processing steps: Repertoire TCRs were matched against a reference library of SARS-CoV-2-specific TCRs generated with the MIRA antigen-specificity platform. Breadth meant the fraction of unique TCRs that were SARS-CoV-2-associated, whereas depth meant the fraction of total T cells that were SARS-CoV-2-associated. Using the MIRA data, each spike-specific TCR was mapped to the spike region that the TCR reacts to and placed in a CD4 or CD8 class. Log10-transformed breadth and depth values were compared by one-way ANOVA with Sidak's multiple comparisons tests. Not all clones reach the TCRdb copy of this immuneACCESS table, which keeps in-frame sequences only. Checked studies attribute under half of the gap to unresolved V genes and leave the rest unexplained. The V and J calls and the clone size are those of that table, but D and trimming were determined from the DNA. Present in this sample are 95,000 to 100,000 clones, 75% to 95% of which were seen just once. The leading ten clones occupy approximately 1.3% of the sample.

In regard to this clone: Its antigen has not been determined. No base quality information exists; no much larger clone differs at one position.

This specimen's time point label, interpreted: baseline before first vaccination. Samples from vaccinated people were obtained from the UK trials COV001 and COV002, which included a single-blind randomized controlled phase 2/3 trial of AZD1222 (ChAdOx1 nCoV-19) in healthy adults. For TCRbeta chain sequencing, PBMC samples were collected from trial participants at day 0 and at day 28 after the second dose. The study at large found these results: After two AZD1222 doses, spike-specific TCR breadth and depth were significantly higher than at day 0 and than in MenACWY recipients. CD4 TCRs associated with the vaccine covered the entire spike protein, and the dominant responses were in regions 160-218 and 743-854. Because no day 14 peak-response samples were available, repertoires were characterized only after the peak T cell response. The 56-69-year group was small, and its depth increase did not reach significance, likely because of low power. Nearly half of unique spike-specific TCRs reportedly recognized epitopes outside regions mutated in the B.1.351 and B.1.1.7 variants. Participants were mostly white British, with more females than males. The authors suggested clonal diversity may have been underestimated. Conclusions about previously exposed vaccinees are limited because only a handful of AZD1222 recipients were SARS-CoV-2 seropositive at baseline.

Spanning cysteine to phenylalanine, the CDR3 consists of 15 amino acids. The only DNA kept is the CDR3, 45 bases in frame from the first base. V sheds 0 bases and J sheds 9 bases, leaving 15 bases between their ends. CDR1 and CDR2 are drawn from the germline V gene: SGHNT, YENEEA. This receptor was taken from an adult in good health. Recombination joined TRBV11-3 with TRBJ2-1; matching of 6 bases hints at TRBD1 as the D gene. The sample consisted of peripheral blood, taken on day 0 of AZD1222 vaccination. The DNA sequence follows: TGTGCCAGCAGCTTAGAGGCCCAGGGGAATCTTGAGCAGTTCTTC. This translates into CASSLEAQGNLEQFF. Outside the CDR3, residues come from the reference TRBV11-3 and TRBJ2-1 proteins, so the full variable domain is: EAGVVQSPRYKIIEKKQPVAFWCNPISGHNTLYWYLQNLGQGPELLIRYENEEAVDDSQLPKDRFSAERLKGVDSTLKIQPAELGDSAVYLCASSLEAQGNLEQFFGPGTRLTVL.